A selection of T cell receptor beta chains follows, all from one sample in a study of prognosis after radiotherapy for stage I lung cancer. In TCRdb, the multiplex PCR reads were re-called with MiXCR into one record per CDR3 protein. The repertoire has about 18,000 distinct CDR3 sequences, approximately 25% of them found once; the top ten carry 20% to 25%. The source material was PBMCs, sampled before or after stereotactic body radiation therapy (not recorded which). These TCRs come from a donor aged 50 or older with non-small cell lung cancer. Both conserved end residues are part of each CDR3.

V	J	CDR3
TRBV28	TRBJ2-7	CASTQAWAGGQYEQYF
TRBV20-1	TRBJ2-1	CSAIPTAPDYNEQFF
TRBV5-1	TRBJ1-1	CASSPPTDTEAFF
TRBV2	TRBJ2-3	CASWTSGIMGTDTQYF
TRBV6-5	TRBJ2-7	CASSYVGGSYEQYF
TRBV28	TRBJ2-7	CASRRGQNYEQYF
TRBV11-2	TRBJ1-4	CASTDRGDGEKLFF
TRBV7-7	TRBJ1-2	CASSLFSGQGNYGYTF
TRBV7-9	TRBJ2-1	CASRLEHNEQFF
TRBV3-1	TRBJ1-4	CASSDREDEKLFF
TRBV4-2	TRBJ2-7	CANSQVVGSAYEQYF
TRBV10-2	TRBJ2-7	CASSEPSSVNYEQYF
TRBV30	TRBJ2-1	CAWSHQPRDSPFF